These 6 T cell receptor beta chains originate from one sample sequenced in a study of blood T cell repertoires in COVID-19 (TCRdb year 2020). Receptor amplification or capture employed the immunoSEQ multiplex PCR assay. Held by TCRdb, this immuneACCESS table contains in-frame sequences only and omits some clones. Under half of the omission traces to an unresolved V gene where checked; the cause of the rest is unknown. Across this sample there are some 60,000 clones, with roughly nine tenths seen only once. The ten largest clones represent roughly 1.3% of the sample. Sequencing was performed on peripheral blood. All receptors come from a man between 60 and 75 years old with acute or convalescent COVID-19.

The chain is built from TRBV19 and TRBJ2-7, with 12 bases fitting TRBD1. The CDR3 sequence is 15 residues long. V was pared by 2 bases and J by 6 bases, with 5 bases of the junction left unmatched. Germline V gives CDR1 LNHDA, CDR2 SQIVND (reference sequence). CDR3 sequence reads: CASSIRGQGAREQYF. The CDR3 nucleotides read TGTGCCAGTAGTATAAGGGGACAGGGGGCTCGCGAGCAGTACTTC.

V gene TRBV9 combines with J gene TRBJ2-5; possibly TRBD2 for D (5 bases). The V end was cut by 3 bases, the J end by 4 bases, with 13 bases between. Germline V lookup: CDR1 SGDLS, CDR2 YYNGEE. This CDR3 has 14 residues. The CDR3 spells CASSGALVRETQYF. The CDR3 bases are TGTGCCAGCAGCGGGGCACTAGTTCGAGAGACCCAGTACTTC. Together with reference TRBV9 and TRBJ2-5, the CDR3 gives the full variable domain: DSGVTQTPKHLITATGQRVTLRCSPRSGDLSVYWYQQSLDQGLQFLIQYYNGEERAKGNILERFSAQQFPDLHSELNLSSLELGDSALYFCASSGALVRETQYFGPGTRLLVL.

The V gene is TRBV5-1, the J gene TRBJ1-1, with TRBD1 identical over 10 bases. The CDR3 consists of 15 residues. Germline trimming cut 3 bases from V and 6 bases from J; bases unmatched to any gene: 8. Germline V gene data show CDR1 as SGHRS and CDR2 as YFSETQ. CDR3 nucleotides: TGCGCCAGCAGCTCCTTGACAGGGGGCAAAGCTGAAGCTTTCTTT. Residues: CASSSLTGGKAEAFF.

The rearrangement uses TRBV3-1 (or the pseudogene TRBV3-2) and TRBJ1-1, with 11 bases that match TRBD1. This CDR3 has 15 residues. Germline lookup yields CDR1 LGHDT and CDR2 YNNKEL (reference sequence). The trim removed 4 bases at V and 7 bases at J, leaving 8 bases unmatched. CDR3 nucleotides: TGTGCCAGCAGCCTACCAGGACAGGGGGCGCGTGAAGCTTTCTTT. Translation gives CASSLPGQGAREAFF.

The CDR3 here is CASSLPGISYEQYF. The CDR3 DNA follows: TGTGCCAGCAGTTTACCCGGGATCTCCTACGAGCAGTACTTC. The rearrangement joins TRBV27 to TRBJ2-7; TRBD2 is a possible D gene (5 bases). The CDR3 spans 14 residues. V lost 2 bases, J lost 0 bases, and 8 bases lay in between. Germline values: CDR1 MNHEY, CDR2 SMNVEV (reference sequence).

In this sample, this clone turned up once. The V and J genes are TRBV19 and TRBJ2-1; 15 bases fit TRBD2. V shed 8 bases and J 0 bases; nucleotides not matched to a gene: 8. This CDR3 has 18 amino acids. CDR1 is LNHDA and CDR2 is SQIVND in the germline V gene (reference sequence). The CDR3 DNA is TGTGCCAGTGCCGGACTAGCGGGGGGGTCAAGCTCCTACAATGAGCAGTTCTTC. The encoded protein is CASAGLAGGSSSYNEQFF.